A single sample is the source of the 19 T cell receptor beta chains below, sequenced in a study of blood T cell repertoires in COVID-19. Some clones are missing from TCRdb's copy, which holds only in-frame ones; the method was immunoSEQ multiplex PCR. Of under 450,000 clones detected, 87% appear once; the ten largest clones hold approximately 1.3%. Sequenced sample: PBMCs or T cells enriched from blood (not recorded which). Receptors were obtained from a man aged 25-40 years who had recovered from COVID-19.

The chain links TRBV15 to TRBJ1-3, with a possible D match to TRBD1 (6 bases). V dropped 0 bases and J dropped 2 bases, with 11 bases sitting between them. This CDR3 spans 16 amino acids. Germline V gene data show CDR1 as LNHNV and CDR2 as YYDKDF (reference sequence). DNA of the CDR3: TGTGCCACCAGCAGAGAGGCACAGGGCCCTGGAAACACCATATATTTT. Amino acids: CATSREAQGPGNTIYF.

The chain links TRBV11-1 to TRBJ2-2; the D is unclear. The CDR3 extends over 11 amino acids. The germline V gene has CDR1 SGHAT and CDR2 FQDESV (reference sequence). V lost 10 bases, J lost 1 base, and 4 bases lay in between. CDR3 protein: CATGNTGELFF. In DNA, the CDR3 is TGTGCCACCGGGAACACCGGGGAGCTGTTTTTT. Drawing the rest from reference TRBV11-1 and TRBJ2-2, the complete variable domain is EAEVAQSPRYKITEKSQAVAFWCDPISGHATLYWYRQILGQGPELLVQFQDESVVDDSQLPKDRFSAERLKGVDSTLKIQPAELGDSAMYLCATGNTGELFFGEGSRLTVL.

The chain employs TRBV4-2 and TRBJ1-1; 7 bases agree with TRBD1. This CDR3 is 14 amino acids long. CDR1 and CDR2 from the germline V gene are LGHNA and YNFKEQ. With 1 base clipped from V and 1 base from J, the junction kept 0 bases outside the gene matches. The CDR3 reads CASSQAGGNTEAFF. CDR3 nucleotide sequence: TGTGCCAGCAGCCAAGCAGGGGGGAACACTGAAGCTTTCTTT.

In its sample, this clone was seen once. The chain carries TRBV27 and TRBJ1-6; D gene ambiguous. V dropped 3 bases and J dropped 10 bases, with 13 bases sitting between them. The CDR3 totals 14 residues. CDR1 and CDR2 (germline): MNHEY, SMNVEV (reference sequence). The DNA for the CDR3 is TGTGCCAGCAGTTTGGACGGAGGTTTCTCACCCCTCCACTTT. Translating it yields CASSLDGGFSPLHF.

A word on this clone: This sample also contains other DNA sequences that code for the same CDR3. The chain employs TRBV6-5 and TRBJ1-5; 9 bases are shared with TRBD1. J gave up 1 base and V 6 bases, and 4 bases lay outside the gene matches. The germline gives CDR1 MNHEY, CDR2 SVGAGI. The CDR3 has 15 residues. The CDR3 sequence: CASSSGQGSNQPQHF. CDR3 DNA sequence: TGTGCCAGCAGCTCCGGACAGGGGAGCAATCAGCCCCAGCATTTT.

The CDR3: CASRASYTQYF. The CDR3 coding sequence is TGTGCCAGTAGGGCCTCTTATACGCAGTATTTT. The rearrangement links TRBV19 to TRBJ2-3, with D unclear. Germline-derived CDR1 and CDR2 are LNHDA and SQIVND (reference sequence). The CDR3 contains 11 residues. V lost 6 bases and J 7 bases, leaving 8 bases between the germline ends.

The V call is TRBV21-1, the J call TRBJ1-1; TRBD1 was called by the table and not checked on the DNA. TRBV21-1 is given as a pseudogene. The CDR3 has 14 residues. The chain's CDR3 is CASSKGNRDTEAFF. For the CDR3, the DNA is TGTGCCAGCAGCAAAGGTAACAGAGACACTGAAGCTTTCTTT.

The CDR3 is CATSDSDTNTGELFF. CDR3 coding DNA: TGTGCCACCAGTGATTCTGACACGAACACCGGGGAGCTGTTTTTT. The chain links TRBV24-1 to TRBJ2-2; D gene ambiguous. The CDR3 sequence is 15 residues long. Looked up from germline, CDR1 is KGHDR and CDR2 is SFDVKD. The V end was cut by 2 bases, the J end by 0 bases, with 6 bases between.

The V gene is TRBV19, the J gene TRBJ1-1; 9 bases align to TRBD1. The CDR3 has 13 residues. The J segment lost 5 bases and the V segment lost 3 bases, leaving 1 base of the junction unmatched. Per the germline V gene, CDR1 is LNHDA and CDR2 is SQIVND (reference sequence). The CDR3 loop reads CASSMGQGTEAFF. CDR3 in DNA: TGTGCCAGTAGTATGGGACAGGGAACTGAAGCTTTCTTT. The variable domain in full, completed from reference TRBV19 and TRBJ1-1, reads DGGITQSPKYLFRKEGQNVTLSCEQNLNHDAMYWYRQDPGQGLRLIYYSQIVNDFQKGDIAEGYSVSREKKESFPLTVTSAQKNPTAFYLCASSMGQGTEAFFGQGTRLTVV.

This clone was detected once. The chain links TRBV6-5 to TRBJ2-7, with a tentative D call TRBD1 (6 bases). This CDR3 spans 15 amino acids. V lost 1 base, J lost 4 bases, and 14 bases lay in between. CDR1 MNHEY and CDR2 SVGAGI come from the germline V gene. The CDR3 region has the DNA TGTGCCAGCAGTTACTACGCAGGGGCCTCGTACGAGCAGTACTTC. Translating it yields CASSYYAGASYEQYF.

This clone was counted once. The rearrangement joins TRBV5-5 to TRBJ2-7; possibly TRBD1 for D (6 bases). Germline loops: CDR1 SGHKS, CDR2 YYEKEE (reference sequence). This CDR3 has 13 amino acids. The V end lost 4 bases, the J end lost 2 bases, and 10 bases lay between the germline ends. The CDR3 is CASSPGTTYEQYF. In nucleotides, the CDR3 is TGTGCCAGCAGCCCCGGGACAACCTACGAGCAGTACTTC. Full variable domain (missing parts from reference TRBV5-5 and TRBJ2-7): DAGVTQSPTHLIKTRGQQVTLRCSPISGHKSVSWYQQVLGQGPQFIFQYYEKEERGRGNFPDRFSARQFPNYSSELNVNALLLGDSALYLCASSPGTTYEQYFGPGTRLTVT.

In its sample, this clone was seen once. V gene TRBV7-8 combines with J gene TRBJ1-2; tentatively, D is TRBD1 (6 bases). Trimming shortened V by 0 bases and J by 3 bases, and 11 bases separated the two germline ends. This CDR3 is built from 15 residues. Germline V CDR1 and CDR2: SGHVS, FQNEAQ. CDR3 sequence: CASSLAPGADYGYTF. CDR3 bases: TGTGCCAGCAGCTTAGCCCCAGGGGCTGACTATGGCTACACCTTC.

The chain joins TRBV7-2 to TRBJ2-2; a weak D match, TRBD2 (6 bases). V was clipped by 4 bases and J by 6 bases, with 9 bases between them. Germline V lookup: CDR1 SGHTA, CDR2 FQGNSA. The CDR3 consists of 13 residues. CDR3 sequence: CASSSGLSGELFF. CDR3 nucleotide sequence: TGTGCCAGCAGCTCCGGACTATCCGGGGAGCTGTTTTTT.

V usage is TRBV14 and J usage is TRBJ2-2; D possibly corresponds to TRBD1 (6 bases). CDR1 and CDR2 (germline): SGHDN, FVKESK. This CDR3 has 15 residues. Deletions cut 2 bases from V and 6 bases from J, with 13 bases between. For the CDR3, the DNA is TGTGCCAGCAGCCAAAGAACAGGGTGGCCCGGGGAGCTGTTTTTT. Its protein is CASSQRTGWPGELFF.

The V call is TRBV11-2, the J call TRBJ2-6; D gene ambiguous. The germline V and J ends were trimmed by 5 bases and 0 bases, with 8 bases remaining between them. The germline gives CDR1 SGHAT, CDR2 FQNNGV. The CDR3 runs to 15 residues. CDR3 in DNA: TGTGCCAGCAGCCTTACAAGCTCTGGGGCCAACGTCCTGACTTTC. Its protein product is CASSLTSSGANVLTF.

A note on this clone: An end of the junction does not agree with germline; a read error may underlie this. This chain connects TRBV9 to TRBJ2-5; D perhaps matches TRBD1 (5 bases). Looked up from germline, CDR1 is SGDLS and CDR2 is YYNGEE. CDR3 length equals 15 residues. This CDR3 is CASSVGQSGQGTQYF. CDR3 in DNA: TGTGCCAGCAGCGTAGGACAGAGTGGTCAAGGGACCCAGTACTTC.

The rearrangement links TRBV6-2 or TRBV6-3 to TRBJ1-5; D remains unclear. The length of the CDR3 is 15 residues. Germline V gives CDR1 MNHEY, CDR2 SVGEGT. The V gene lost 8 bases and the J gene lost 0 bases, with 14 bases spanning the gap. CDR3 sequence (DNA): TGTGCCAGCCGCCCCGGTGAGGTTAGCAATCAGCCCCAGCATTTT. This encodes CASRPGEVSNQPQHF.

V gene TRBV19 combines with J gene TRBJ1-2; 8 bases line up with TRBD1. The germline CDR1 and CDR2 sequences are LNHDA and SQIVND (reference sequence). V was clipped by 6 bases and J by 6 bases; unmatched bases: 6. The CDR3 covers 13 residues. The CDR3 spells CASRSGTGNGYTF. The CDR3 bases are TGTGCCAGTAGATCGGGGACAGGCAATGGCTACACCTTC.

This chain links TRBV7-9 with TRBJ1-1; possible D gene TRBD1, 5 bases. The germline V and J ends were trimmed by 8 bases and 3 bases, with 7 bases remaining between them. CDR3 length: 11 residues. Germline CDR1 and CDR2: SEHNR and FQNEAQ (reference sequence). The CDR3 DNA sequence: TGTGCCAGCGGGGGGGACACTGAAGCTTTCTTT. It is translated as CASGGDTEAFF. Variable domain in full (rest from reference TRBV7-9 and TRBJ1-1): DTGVSQNPRHKITKRGQNVTFRCDPISEHNRLYWYRQTLGQGPEFLTYFQNEAQLEKSRLLSDRFSAERPKGSFSTLEIQRTEQGDSAMYLCASGGDTEAFFGQGTRLTVV.